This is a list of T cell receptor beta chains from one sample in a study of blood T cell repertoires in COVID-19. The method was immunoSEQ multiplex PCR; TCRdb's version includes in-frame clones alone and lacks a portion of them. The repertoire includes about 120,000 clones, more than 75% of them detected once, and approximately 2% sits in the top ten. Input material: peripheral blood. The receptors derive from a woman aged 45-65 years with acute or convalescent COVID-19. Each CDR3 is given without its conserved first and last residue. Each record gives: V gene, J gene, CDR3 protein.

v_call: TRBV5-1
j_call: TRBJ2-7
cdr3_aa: ASSLDLAGVEQY

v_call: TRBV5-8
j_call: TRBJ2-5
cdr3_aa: ASSTGALQETQY

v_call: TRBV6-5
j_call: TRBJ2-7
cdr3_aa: ASSYRDRNGEQY

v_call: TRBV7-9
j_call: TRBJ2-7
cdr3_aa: ASSTSSGDRSIY

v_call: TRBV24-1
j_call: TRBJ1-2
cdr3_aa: ATSDSVQGIHGYT

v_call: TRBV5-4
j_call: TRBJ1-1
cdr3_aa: ASSWDRWNTEAF

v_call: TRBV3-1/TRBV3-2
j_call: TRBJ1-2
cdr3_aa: ASSQNRDRVRGYT

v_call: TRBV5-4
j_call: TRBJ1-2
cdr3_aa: ASSSGGSARNYGYT

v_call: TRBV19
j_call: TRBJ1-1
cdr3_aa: ASSIRRGNTEAF

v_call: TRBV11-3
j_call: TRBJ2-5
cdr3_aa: ASSLGDQETQY

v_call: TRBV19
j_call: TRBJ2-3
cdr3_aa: ASSPRSGDTQY

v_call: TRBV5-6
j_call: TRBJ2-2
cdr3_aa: ASSLFAQYTGELF

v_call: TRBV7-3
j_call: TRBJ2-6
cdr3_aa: ASSSWASSGANVLT

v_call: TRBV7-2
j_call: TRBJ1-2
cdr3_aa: ASSFAGQGLNYGYT

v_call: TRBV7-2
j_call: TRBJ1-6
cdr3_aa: ASSLEHRAHSPLH

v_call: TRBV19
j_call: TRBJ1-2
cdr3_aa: ASSIIGTGVTGRFNYGYT

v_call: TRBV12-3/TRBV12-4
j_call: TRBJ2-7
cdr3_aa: ASSFGASYEQY

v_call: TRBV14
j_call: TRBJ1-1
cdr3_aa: ASSQVSGGVLNTEAF

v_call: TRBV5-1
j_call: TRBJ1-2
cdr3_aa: ASSPRPPLYGYT

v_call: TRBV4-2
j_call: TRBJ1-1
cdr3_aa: ASRKSTVNTEAF

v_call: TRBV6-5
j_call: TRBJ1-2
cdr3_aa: ASSRRGLEDYGYT

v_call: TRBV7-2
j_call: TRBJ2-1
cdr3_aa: ASNLPRTYNEQF

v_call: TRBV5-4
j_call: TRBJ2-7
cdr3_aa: ASGDMAGDVYEQY

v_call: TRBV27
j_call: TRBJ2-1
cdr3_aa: ASSLSTGYFSNEQF

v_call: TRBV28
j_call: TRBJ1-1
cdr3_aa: ASSLPGELAEAF

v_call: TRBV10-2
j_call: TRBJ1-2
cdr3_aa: ASSRNVQDRGGGGYT

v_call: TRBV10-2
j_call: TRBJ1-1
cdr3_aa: ASGRLDTEAF

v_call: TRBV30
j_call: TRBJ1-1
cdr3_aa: AWSVLWDTEAF

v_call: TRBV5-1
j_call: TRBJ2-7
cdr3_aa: ASSQGAYEQY

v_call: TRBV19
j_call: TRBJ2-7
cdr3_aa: ASSIVGGGPPYEQY

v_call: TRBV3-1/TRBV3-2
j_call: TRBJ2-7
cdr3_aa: ASSHSLGLQGGSYEQY

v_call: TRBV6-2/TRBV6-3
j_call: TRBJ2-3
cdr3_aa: ASSYPYQGRGTDTQY

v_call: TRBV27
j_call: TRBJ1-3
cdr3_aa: ASSPSSGTVFSGNTIY

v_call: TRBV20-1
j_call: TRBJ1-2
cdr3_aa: SAGEDYGYT

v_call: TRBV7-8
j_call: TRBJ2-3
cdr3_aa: ASRGARGTDTQY

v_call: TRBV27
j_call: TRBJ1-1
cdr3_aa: ASSLRGGPEAF

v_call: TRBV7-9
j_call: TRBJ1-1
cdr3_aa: ASSLARVGTEAF

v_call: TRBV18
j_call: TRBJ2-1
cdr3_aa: ASSPFDRATQF